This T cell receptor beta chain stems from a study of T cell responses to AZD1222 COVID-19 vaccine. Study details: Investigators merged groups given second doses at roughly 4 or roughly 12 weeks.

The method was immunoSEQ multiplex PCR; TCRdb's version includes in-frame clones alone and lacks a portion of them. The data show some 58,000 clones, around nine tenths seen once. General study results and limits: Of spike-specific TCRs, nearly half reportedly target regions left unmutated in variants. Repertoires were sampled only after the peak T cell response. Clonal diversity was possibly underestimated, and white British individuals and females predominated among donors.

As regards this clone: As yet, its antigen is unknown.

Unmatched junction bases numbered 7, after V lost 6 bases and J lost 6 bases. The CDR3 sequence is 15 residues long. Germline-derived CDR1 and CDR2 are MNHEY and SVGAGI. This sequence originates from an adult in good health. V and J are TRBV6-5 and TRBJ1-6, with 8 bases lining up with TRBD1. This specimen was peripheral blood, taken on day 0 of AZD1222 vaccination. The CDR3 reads CASRQPGQVNSPLHF. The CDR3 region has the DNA TGTGCCAGCAGGCAACCGGGACAGGTTAATTCACCCCTCCACTTT.